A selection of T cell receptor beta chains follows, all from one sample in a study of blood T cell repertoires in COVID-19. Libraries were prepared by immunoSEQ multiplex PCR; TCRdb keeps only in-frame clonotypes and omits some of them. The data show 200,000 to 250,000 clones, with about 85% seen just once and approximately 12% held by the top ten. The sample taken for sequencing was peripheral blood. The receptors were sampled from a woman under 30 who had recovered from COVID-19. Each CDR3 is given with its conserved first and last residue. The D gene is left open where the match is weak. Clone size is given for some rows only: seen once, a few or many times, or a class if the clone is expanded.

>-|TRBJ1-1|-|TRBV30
TGTGCCTGGAGGGACTGGCTTCAAGCTTTCTTT
CAWRDWLQAFF
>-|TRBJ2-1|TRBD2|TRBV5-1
TGCGCCAGCAGCTTGGCTAGCGGGAAAGCTGTAGATGAGCAGTTCTTC
CASSLASGKAVDEQFF
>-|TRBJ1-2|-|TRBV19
TGTGCCAGTACTCAGGGATCCAACGGCTACACCTTC
CASTQGSNGYTF
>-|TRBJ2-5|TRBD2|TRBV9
TGTGCCAGCAGCTCCACAGGACTAGCGGAGATGTACCAAGAGACCCAGTACTTC
CASSSTGLAEMYQETQYF
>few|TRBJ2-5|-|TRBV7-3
TGTGCCAGCAGCGGCACCGGGACTCAGGAGACCCAGTACTTC
CASSGTGTQETQYF
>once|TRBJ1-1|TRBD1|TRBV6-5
TGTGCCAGCAGTCTCCGGACAGGGCCCGGCACTGAAGCTTTCTTT
CASSLRTGPGTEAFF
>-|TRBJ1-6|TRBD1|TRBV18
TGTGCCAGCTCACTCGGGACAGGGGGGGTTTCACCCCTCCACTTT
CASSLGTGGVSPLHF
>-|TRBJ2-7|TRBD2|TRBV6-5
TGTGCCAGCAGCCGGACTAGCGGGGGCCCCTACGAGCAGTACTTC
CASSRTSGGPYEQYF
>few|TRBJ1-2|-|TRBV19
TGTGCCAGTAGAGGATTCCCGGGACATTACGGCTATGGCTACACCTTC
CASRGFPGHYGYGYTF
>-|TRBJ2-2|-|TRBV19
TGTGCCAGTGTAGCGAGCGCGAACACCGGGGAGCTGTTTTTT
CASVASANTGELFF
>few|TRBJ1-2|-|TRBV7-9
TGTGCCAGCAGCTTAGCAGGAGGATTAGGCTACACCTTC
CASSLAGGLGYTF
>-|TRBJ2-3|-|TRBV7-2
TGTGCCAGCAGCTTAGGAGCGCCACCGCAGTATTTT
CASSLGAPPQYF
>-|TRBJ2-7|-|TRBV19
TGTGCCAGTAGACGGGGTTCCACCTACGAGCAGTACTTC
CASRRGSTYEQYF
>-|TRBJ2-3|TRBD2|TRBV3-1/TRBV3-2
TGTGCCAGCAGCCAAGTGGCTAGCGGGAGCACAGATACGCAGTATTTT
CASSQVASGSTDTQYF
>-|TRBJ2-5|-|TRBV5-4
TGTGCCAGCAGCTTACCTACTAGGACGGCTAACCTACAAGAGACCCAGTACTTC
CASSLPTRTANLQETQYF
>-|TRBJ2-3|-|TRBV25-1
TGTGCCAGCAGTGGAACAGGGGGGGCAGATACGCAGTATTTT
CASSGTGGADTQYF
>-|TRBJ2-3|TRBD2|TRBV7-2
TGTGCCAGCAGCCTAGCGGGAGGCCGCACAGATACGCAGTATTTT
CASSLAGGRTDTQYF
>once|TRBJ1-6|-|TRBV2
TGTGCCAGCACCCCTGGGGCCAGGGGAAAATCACCCCTCCACTTT
CASTPGARGKSPLHF
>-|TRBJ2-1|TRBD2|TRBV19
TGTGCCAGTAGTATCTGGACTAGCGGGTTTGAGCAGTTCTTC
CASSIWTSGFEQFF
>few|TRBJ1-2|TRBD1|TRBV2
TGTGCCGTCGGGACAGGGGTCGACTATGGCTACACCTTC
CAVGTGVDYGYTF
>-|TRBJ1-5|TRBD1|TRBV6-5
TGTGCCAGCAGTTACTCGCAGGGGGCCGATCAGCCCCAGCATTTT
CASSYSQGADQPQHF
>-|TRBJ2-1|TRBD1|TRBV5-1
TGCGCCAGCACCCTAGGGACAGGGGGCCATGAGCAGTTCTTC
CASTLGTGGHEQFF
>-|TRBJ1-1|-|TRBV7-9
TGTGCCAGCAGCGACACACAGGGTGCTGTGAACACTGAAGCTTTCTTT
CASSDTQGAVNTEAFF
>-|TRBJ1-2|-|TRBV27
TGTGCCAGCAATTTTGGGCCTGGGGGGGCGACCTATGGCTACACCTTC
CASNFGPGGATYGYTF
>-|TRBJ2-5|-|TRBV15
TGTGCCACCAGCAGAGTACCCCCCCGGCGGCAAGAGACCCAGTACTTC
CATSRVPPRRQETQYF
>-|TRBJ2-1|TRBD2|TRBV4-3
TGCGCCAGCAGCCCTTCACCGGGCGGGAGGGCCAAGGATGAGCAGTTCTTC
CASSPSPGGRAKDEQFF
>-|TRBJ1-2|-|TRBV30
TGTGCCTGGAAACAGGGATGGAACTATGGCTACACCTTC
CAWKQGWNYGYTF
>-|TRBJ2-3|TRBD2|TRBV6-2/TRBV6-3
TGTGCCAGCAGTTTTTTCCGGACCAGCGAACTAGCGGGAGTAGATACGCAGTATTTT
CASSFFRTSELAGVDTQYF
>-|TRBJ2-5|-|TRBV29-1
TGCAGCGTTGAAAGAGGCGGGACCTCCGTAGGTAGGAAGTACTTC
CSVERGGTSVGRKYF
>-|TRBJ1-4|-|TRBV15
TGTGCCACCAGCAGAAAAGGACCGGGGGGAAAACTGTTTTTT
CATSRKGPGGKLFF
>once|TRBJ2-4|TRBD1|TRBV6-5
TGTGCCAGCAGAGACGACAGGGTGGAGTACTTC
CASRDDRVEYF
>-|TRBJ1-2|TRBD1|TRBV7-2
TGTGCCAGCAGCTTAACAGGGGCCATCTATGGCTACACCTTC
CASSLTGAIYGYTF
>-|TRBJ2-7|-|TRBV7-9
TGTGCCAGCAGCTCCTATTACGAGCAGTACTTC
CASSSYYEQYF
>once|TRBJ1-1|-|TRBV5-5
TGTGCCAGCAGCCTCCAGGTTGGAGAAGCTTTCTTT
CASSLQVGEAFF
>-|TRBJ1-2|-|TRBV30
TGTGCCTGGAGTGTGTCGGGGGGCTACACCTTC
CAWSVSGGYTF
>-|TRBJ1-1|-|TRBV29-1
TGCAGCGTCCTCCTTCCAGGGGTTGACACTGAAGCTTTCTTT
CSVLLPGVDTEAFF
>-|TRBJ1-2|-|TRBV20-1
TGCAGTGCGGAGGGGACCTATGGCTACACCTTC
CSAEGTYGYTF